This entry features one T cell receptor beta chain sequence. During its preparation, the TCRbeta library received unique molecular identifiers. Each CDR3 protein gets one entry after TCRdb re-called the PCR reads with MiXCR. The table records some 200,000 distinct CDR3 sequences, 6.6% of them present only once. The sample comes from a study of T-cell reconstitution after alpha-beta-depleted transplantation in children. The V gene's germline CDR1 is ENHRY and CDR2 SYGVKD. There are 13 residues in the CDR3. V was pared by 6 bases and J by 6 bases, with 6 bases of the junction left unmatched. The TCR comes from a boy aged 2 to 10 with acute lymphoblastic leukemia, due to receive a stem cell transplant. The chain links TRBV10-3 to TRBJ2-7; TRBD2 aligns across 9 bases. The sequences come from PBMCs, collected before TCRalphabeta/CD19-depleted stem cell transplant. The CDR3 loop is CAIRVAGAGEQYF. The CDR3 bases are TGTGCCATCAGAGTAGCGGGAGCGGGCGAGCAGTACTTC.